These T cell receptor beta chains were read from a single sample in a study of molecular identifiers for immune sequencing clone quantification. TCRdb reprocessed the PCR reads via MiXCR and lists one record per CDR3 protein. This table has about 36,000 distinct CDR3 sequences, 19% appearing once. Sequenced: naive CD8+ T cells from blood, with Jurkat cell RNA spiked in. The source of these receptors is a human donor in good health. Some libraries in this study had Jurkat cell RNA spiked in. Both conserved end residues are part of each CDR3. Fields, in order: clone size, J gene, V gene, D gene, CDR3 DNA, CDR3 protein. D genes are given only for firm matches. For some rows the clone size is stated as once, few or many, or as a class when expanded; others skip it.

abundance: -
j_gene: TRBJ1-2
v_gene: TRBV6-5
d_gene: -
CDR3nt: TGTGCCAGCAGTTACTCATCCGTTAACTATGGCTACACCTTC
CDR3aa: CASSYSSVNYGYTF

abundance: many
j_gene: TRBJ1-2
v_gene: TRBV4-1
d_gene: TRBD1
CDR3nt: TGCGCCAGCAGCCAAGATAGGACAGGGCTTCTATCAGGATATGGCTACACCTTC
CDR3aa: CASSQDRTGLLSGYGYTF

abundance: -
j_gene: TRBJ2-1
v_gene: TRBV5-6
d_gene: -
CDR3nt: TGTGCCAGCAGCTTGGACAGAGGACCTTACGATGAGCAGTTCTTC
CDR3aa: CASSLDRGPYDEQFF

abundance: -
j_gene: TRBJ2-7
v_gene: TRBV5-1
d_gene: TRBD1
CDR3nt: TGCGCCAGCAGCTCGACAGGGGGCCTGTTTTACGAGCAGTACTTC
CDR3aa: CASSSTGGLFYEQYF

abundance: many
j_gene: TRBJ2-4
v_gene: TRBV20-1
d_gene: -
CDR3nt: TGCAGTGCTAGTAGTTGGGTCAGTGCAATGGACATTCAGTACTTC
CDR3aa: CSASSWVSAMDIQYF

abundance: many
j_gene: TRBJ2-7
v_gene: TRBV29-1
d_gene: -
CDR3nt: TGCAGCGTTGTTCGGACGGGTGAGCAGTACTTC
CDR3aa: CSVVRTGEQYF

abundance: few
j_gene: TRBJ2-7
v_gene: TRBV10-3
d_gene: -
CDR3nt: TGTGCCATCAGTGACCCCACGGGACCACCTTCCTACGAGCAGTACTTC
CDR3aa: CAISDPTGPPSYEQYF

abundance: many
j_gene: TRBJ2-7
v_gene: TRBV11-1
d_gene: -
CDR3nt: TGTGCCAGCAGCTTATCCGGTTCCGGGACGGTAACCTACGAGCAGTACTTC
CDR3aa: CASSLSGSGTVTYEQYF

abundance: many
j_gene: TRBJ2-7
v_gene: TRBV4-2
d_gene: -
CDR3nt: TGTGCCAGCAGCCAAGAGCTAGGTTTCTACGAGCAGTACTTC
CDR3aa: CASSQELGFYEQYF

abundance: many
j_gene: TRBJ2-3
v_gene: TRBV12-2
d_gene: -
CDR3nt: TGTGCAAGTCGCGTACTTCGGCCTAGCGGGAGAGTAGATACGCAGTATTTT
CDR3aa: CASRVLRPSGRVDTQYF

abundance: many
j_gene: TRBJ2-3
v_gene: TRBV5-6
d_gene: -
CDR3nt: TGTGCCAGCAGCTTGGATTTACAGGACACAGATACGCAGTATTTT
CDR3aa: CASSLDLQDTDTQYF

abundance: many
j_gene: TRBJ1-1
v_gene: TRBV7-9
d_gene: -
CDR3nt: TGTGCCAGCAGCCCAATAGGGGTGATTGAAGCTTTCTTT
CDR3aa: CASSPIGVIEAFF

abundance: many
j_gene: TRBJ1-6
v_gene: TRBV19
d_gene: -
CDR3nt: TGTGCCAGTAGTTATGACAAGAATTCACCCCTCCACTTT
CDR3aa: CASSYDKNSPLHF

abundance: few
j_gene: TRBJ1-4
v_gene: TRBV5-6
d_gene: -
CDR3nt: TGTGCCAGCAGCTTAGGCTTGGGGGGACCATCAACTAATGAAAAACTGTTTTTT
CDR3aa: CASSLGLGGPSTNEKLFF

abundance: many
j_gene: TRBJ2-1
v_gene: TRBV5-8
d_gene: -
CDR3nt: TGTGCCAGCAGCGTGTCAGGGGAGGGGTCCTACAATGAGCAGTTCTTC
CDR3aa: CASSVSGEGSYNEQFF